The rows below give T cell receptor beta chains drawn from one sample of a study of T cells in localized non-small cell lung cancer. The assay was immunoSEQ multiplex PCR, and TCRdb's table has in-frame clones only and misses some. The table shows approximately 41,000 clones, with about 88% occurring only once. The sample here was peripheral blood, taken before any cancer treatment. These TCRs come from a woman between 18 and 50 years old with stage III lung adenocarcinoma. The conserved cysteine and the conserved F or W are not part of the CDR3 here. Expanded clones get a size class; other rows say once, few or many, or leave the size out.

v_gene	abundance	j_gene	CDR3aa
TRBV7-2	-	TRBJ1-4	ASSPGANNEKLF
TRBV9	-	TRBJ2-2	ASSVLAGNTGELF
TRBV7-3	once	TRBJ2-5	ASSLNAGGPETQY
TRBV27	medium-sized	TRBJ2-7	ASSLIALEQY
TRBV11-3	-	TRBJ2-3	ASSLAGGATTQY
TRBV18	-	TRBJ2-7	ASSPVGQGGNEQY
TRBV6-5	-	TRBJ2-7	ASSYSRAGSSYEQY
TRBV7-9	-	TRBJ2-1	ASSLLSDNEQF
TRBV7-9	once	TRBJ1-2	ASSLDGPEAYGYT
TRBV30	-	TRBJ2-3	AWGGLAADTQY
TRBV6-5	-	TRBJ2-2	ASSVWPGELF
TRBV18	-	TRBJ1-5	ASSRSTGGNQPQH
TRBV5-6	-	TRBJ2-2	ASSLFNSGGAGELF
TRBV9	-	TRBJ2-3	ASSGHQDTQY
TRBV11-2	-	TRBJ2-1	ASSPQGDRQSF
TRBV5-6	-	TRBJ1-2	ASSSGQGFFGSGYT
TRBV11-2	-	TRBJ1-6	ASSLQAGAGNSPLH
TRBV6-1	-	TRBJ1-2	ASTARSSQYGYT
TRBV2	-	TRBJ1-6	ASTSSYNSPLH
TRBV11-2	-	TRBJ2-1	ASTDKLAGTYNEQF
TRBV19	-	TRBJ2-1	ASSSWPYNEQF
TRBV2	-	TRBJ1-4	ASSETSEEKLF
TRBV9	-	TRBJ1-1	ASSPTGGTEAF
TRBV6-5	-	TRBJ2-1	ATIAGGYNEQF
TRBV11-2	-	TRBJ1-2	ASSSPGTGPEANYGYT
TRBV19	-	TRBJ1-5	ASSISTDQPQH
TRBV11-3	-	TRBJ2-1	ASSPGLAGFDNEQF
TRBV5-1	-	TRBJ2-1	ASSLQGTNEQF
TRBV6-6	-	TRBJ1-2	ASSYTWDSFYGYT
TRBV7-3	-	TRBJ2-1	ASSPHGGATNEQF
TRBV5-4	-	TRBJ2-1	ASSLFNSPGDEQF
TRBV7-8	-	TRBJ2-1	ASSFEGAWANEQF
TRBV2	-	TRBJ2-3	ASSRAASSTDTQY
TRBV7-2	-	TRBJ2-2	ASQTAGGPQELF
TRBV7-3	-	TRBJ2-1	ASSLGDRINEQF
TRBV30	-	TRBJ2-7	AWSVREGSEQY
TRBV5-1	-	TRBJ2-7	ASSTESYEQY
TRBV30	-	TRBJ2-1	AWTGDLYNEQF
TRBV2	-	TRBJ1-5	ASSPVGQENSNQPQH
TRBV7-8	-	TRBJ2-3	ASSLEPTSSGTDTQY
TRBV5-1	-	TRBJ1-1	ASSPGTEAF
TRBV18	-	TRBJ2-1	ASSPLRGNEQF
TRBV6-6	-	TRBJ2-2	ASSKTGDPNTGELF
TRBV14	once	TRBJ2-2	ASSQEIRSGELF
TRBV18	-	TRBJ1-5	ASSVAGVGLSNQPQH
TRBV7-6	-	TRBJ2-7	ASSSGPAGTGIIYEQY
TRBV5-1	few	TRBJ1-2	ASSLYDSLNYGYT
TRBV5-4	few	TRBJ2-4	ASSYPSGTAKNIQY
TRBV5-5	-	TRBJ1-4	ASSGSTGPGDEKLF
TRBV7-9	-	TRBJ2-5	ASRLGQGLETQY
TRBV13	-	TRBJ2-3	ASSGPGLGLGDTQY
TRBV7-9	-	TRBJ1-2	ASSLARDRLGLYT
TRBV7-3	-	TRBJ2-2	ASSPRGPSNTGELF